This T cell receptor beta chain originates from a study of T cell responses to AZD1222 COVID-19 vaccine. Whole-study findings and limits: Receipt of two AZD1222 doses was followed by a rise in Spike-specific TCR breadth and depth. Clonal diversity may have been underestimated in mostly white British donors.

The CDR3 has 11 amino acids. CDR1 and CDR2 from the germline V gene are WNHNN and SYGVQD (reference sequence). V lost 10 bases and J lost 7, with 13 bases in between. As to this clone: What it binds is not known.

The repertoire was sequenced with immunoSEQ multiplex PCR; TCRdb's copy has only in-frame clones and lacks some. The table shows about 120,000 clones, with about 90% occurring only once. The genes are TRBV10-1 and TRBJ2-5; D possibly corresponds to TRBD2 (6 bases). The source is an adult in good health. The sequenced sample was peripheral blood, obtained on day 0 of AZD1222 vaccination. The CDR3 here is CATGYSGTQYF. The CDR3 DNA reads TGCGCCACCGGGTATAGCGGGACCCAGTACTTC.